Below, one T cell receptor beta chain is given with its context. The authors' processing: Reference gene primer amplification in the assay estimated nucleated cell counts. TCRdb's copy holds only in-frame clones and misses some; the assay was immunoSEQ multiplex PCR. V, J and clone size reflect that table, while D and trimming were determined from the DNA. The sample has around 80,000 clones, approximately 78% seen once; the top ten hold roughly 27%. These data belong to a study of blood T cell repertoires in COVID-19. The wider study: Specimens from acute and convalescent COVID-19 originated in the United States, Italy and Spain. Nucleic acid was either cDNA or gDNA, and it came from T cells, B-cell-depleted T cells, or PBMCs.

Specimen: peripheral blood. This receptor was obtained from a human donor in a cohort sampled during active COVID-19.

CDR3: CAWRTGTGGANYGYTF. CDR3 DNA sequence: TGTGCCTGGAGGACCGGGACAGGGGGCGCGAACTATGGCTACACCTTC. J is TRBJ1-2 and V is TRBV30; 12 bases are shared with TRBD1. After removal of 3 bases from V and 2 bases from J, the junction contained 7 bases not matched to a gene. CDR3 length: 16 residues. Germline V lookup: CDR1 GTSNPN, CDR2 SVGIG (reference sequence).